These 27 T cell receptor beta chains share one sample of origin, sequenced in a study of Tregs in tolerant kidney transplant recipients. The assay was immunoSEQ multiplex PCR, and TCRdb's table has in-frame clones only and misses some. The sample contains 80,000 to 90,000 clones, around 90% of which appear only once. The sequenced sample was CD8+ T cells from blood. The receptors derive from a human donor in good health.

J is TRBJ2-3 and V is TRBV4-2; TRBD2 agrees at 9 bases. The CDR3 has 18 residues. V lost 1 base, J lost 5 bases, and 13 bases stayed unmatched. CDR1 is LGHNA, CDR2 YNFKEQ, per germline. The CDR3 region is CASSQVYSRGGRGDTQYF. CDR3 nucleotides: TGTGCCAGCAGCCAAGTTTACTCGCGGGGGGGCCGAGGAGATACGCAGTATTTT.

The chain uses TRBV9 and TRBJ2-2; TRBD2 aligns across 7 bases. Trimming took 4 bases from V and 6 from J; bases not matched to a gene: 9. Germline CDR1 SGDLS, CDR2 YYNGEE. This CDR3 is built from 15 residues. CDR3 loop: CASSSGVDVAGELFF. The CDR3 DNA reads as TGTGCCAGCAGCAGCGGGGTAGATGTAGCCGGGGAGCTGTTTTTT.

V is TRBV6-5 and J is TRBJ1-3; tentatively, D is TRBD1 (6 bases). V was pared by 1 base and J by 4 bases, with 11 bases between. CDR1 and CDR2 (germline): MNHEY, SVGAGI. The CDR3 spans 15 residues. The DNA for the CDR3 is TGTGCCAGCAGTTACTTTCCAGGGGAGGGAAACACCATATATTTT. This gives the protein CASSYFPGEGNTIYF.

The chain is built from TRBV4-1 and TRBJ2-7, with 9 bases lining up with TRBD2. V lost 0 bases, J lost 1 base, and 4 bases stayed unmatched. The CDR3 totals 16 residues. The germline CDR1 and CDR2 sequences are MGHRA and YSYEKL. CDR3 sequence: CASSQDSGSRSYEQYF. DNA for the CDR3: TGCGCCAGCAGCCAAGATAGCGGGAGTAGGTCCTACGAGCAGTACTTC.

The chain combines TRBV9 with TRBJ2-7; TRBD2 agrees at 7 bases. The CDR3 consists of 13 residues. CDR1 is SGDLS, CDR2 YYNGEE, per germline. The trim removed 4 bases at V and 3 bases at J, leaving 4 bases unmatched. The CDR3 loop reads CASSWASGYEQYF. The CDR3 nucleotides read TGTGCCAGCAGCTGGGCTAGCGGCTACGAGCAGTACTTC.

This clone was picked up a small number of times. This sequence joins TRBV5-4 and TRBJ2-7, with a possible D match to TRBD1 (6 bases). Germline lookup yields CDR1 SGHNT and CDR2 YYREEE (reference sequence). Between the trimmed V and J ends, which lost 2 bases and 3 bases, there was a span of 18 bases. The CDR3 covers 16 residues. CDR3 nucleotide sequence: TGTGCCAGCAGCTTAGAGGGCAGGGGCGGATTCTACGAGCAGTACTTC. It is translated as CASSLEGRGGFYEQYF.

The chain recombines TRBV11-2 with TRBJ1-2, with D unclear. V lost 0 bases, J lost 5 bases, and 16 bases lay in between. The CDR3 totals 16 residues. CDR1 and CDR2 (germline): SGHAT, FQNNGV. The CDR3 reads CASSLDGARMGYGYTF. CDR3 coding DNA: TGTGCCAGCAGCTTAGATGGTGCTCGAATGGGGTATGGCTACACCTTC.

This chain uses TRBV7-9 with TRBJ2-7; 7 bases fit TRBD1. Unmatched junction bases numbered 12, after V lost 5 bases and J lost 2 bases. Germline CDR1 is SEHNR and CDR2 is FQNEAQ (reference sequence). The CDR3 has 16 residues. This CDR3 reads CASSPRPQGPAYEQYF. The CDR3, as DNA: TGTGCCAGCAGCCCTAGGCCACAGGGGCCGGCCTACGAGCAGTACTTC.

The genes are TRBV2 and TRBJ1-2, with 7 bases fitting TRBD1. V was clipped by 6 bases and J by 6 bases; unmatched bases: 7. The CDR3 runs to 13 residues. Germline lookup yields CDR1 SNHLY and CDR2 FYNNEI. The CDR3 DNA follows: TGTGCCAGCAGGGAGACAGGGCCCCATGGCTACACCTTC. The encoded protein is CASRETGPHGYTF.

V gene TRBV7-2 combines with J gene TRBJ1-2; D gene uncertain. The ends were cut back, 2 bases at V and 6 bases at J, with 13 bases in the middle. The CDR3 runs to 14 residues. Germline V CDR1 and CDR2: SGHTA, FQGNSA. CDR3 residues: CASSLSAGRDGYTF. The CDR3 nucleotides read TGTGCCAGCAGCTTAAGCGCCGGGCGTGATGGCTACACCTTC.

CDR3: CSVDELAGGDEQFF. CDR3 DNA: TGCAGCGTTGATGAGCTAGCGGGGGGTGATGAGCAGTTCTTC. The V call is TRBV29-1, the J call TRBJ2-1; 11 bases align to TRBD2. This CDR3 spans 14 amino acids. Germline V gene lookup returns CDR1 SQVTM and CDR2 ANQGSEA. Germline trimming cut 3 bases from V and 8 bases from J; bases unmatched to any gene: 6.

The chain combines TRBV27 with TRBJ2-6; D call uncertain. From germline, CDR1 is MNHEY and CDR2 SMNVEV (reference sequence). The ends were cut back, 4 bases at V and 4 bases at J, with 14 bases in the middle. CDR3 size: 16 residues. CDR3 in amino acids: CASSSRSLPGANVLTF. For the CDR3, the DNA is TGTGCCAGCAGTTCAAGGTCCCTGCCGGGGGCCAACGTCCTGACTTTC.

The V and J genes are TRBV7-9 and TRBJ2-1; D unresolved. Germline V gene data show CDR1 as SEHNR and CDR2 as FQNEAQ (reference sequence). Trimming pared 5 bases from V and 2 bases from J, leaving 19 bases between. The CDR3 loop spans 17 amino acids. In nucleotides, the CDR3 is TGTGCCAGCAGCCCACCGGGCCTCCTCCCCCCCTACAATGAGCAGTTCTTC. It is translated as CASSPPGLLPPYNEQFF.

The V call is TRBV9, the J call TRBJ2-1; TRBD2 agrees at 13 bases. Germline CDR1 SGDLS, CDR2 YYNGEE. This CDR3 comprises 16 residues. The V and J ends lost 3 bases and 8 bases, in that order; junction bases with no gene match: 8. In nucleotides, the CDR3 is TGTGCCAGCAGCGCGGGACTAGCGGGGATTGGGGATGAGCAGTTCTTC. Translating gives CASSAGLAGIGDEQFF.

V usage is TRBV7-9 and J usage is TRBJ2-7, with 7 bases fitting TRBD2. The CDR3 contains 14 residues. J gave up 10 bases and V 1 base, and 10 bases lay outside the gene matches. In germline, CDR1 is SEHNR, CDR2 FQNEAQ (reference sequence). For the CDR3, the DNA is TGTGCCAGCAGCTTAGAAGGGACTACCCTGCCCCAGTACTTC. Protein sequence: CASSLEGTTLPQYF.

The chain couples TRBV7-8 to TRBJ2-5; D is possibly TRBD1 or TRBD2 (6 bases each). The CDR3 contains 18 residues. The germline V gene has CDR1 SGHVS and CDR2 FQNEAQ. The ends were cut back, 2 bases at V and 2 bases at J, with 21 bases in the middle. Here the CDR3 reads CASSLIVLGGEGQETQYF. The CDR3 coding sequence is TGTGCCAGCAGCTTAATTGTTTTGGGGGGCGAGGGACAAGAGACCCAGTACTTC.

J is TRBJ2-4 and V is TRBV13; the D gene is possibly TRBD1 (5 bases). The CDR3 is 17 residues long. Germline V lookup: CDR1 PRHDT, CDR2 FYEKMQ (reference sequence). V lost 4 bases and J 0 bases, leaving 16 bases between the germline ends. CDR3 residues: CASSSRTLLLAKNIQYF. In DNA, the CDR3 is TGTGCCAGCAGCTCCCGGACATTACTACTAGCCAAAAACATTCAGTACTTC. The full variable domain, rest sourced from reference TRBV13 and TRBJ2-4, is AAGVIQSPRHLIKEKRETATLKCYPIPRHDTVYWYQQGPGQDPQFLISFYEKMQSDKGSIPDRFSAQQFSDYHSELNMSSLELGDSALYFCASSSRTLLLAKNIQYFGAGTRLSVL.

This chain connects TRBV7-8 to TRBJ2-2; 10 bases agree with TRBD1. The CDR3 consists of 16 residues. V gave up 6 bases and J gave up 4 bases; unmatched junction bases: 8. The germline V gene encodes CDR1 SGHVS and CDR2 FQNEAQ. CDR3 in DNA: TGTGCCAGCAGGGGAAGACAGGGGGCGAGCACCGGGGAGCTGTTTTTT. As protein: CASRGRQGASTGELFF. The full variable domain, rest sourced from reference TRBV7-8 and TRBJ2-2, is GAGVSQSPRYKVAKRGQDVALRCDPISGHVSLFWYQQALGQGPEFLTYFQNEAQLDKSGLPSDRFFAERPEGSVSTLKIQRTQQEDSAVYLCASRGRQGASTGELFFGEGSRLTVL.

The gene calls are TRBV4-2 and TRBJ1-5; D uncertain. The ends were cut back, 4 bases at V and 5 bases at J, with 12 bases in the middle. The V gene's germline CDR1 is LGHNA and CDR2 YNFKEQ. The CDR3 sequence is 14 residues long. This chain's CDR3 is CASSPDLGHQPQHF. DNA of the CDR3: TGTGCCAGCAGCCCAGACCTAGGCCATCAGCCCCAGCATTTT.

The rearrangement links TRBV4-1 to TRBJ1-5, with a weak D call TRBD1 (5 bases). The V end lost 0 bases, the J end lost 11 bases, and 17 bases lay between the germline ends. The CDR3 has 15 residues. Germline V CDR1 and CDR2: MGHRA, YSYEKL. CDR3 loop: CASSQDWQGVRAQHF. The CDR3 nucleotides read TGCGCCAGCAGCCAAGACTGGCAGGGAGTCAGAGCCCAGCATTTT.

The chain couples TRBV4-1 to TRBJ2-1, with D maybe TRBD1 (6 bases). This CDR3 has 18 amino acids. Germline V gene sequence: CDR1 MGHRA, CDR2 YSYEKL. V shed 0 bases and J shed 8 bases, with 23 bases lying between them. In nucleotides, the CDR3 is TGCGCCAGCAGCCAAGATCCGAACGGCAGGGGCCTCAATTATGAGCAGTTCTTC. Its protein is CASSQDPNGRGLNYEQFF.

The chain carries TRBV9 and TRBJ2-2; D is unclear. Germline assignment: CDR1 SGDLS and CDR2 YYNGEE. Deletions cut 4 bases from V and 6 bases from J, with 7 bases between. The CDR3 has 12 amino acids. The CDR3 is CASSTRPGELFF. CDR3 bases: TGTGCCAGCAGCACCCGACCCGGGGAGCTGTTTTTT.

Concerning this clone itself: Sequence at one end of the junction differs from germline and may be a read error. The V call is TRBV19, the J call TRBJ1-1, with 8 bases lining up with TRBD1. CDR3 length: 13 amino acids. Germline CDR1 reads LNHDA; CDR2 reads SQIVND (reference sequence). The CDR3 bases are TGTGCCAGTAGTATCATGGACAGGGCCGAGGGGGTCTTT. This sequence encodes CASSIMDRAEGVF.

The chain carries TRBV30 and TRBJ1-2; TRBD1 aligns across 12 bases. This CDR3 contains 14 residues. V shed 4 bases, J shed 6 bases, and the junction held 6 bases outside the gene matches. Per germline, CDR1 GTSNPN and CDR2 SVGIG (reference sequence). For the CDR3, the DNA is TGTGCCTGGACCTGGGACAGGGGGCAGGATGGCTACACCTTC. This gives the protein CAWTWDRGQDGYTF.

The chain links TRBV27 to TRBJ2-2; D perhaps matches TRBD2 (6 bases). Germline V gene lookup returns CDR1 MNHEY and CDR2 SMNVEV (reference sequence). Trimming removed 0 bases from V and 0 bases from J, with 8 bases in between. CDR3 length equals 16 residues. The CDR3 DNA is TGTGCCAGCAGTTTATCCGGGACTGCGAACACCGGGGAGCTGTTTTTT. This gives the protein CASSLSGTANTGELFF.

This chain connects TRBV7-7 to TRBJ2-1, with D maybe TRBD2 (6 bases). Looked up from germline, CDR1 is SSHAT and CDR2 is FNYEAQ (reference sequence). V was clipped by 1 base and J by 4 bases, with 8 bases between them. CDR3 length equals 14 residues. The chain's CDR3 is CASSLGEEYNEQFF. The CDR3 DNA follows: TGTGCCAGCAGCTTAGGGGAGGAGTACAATGAGCAGTTCTTC.

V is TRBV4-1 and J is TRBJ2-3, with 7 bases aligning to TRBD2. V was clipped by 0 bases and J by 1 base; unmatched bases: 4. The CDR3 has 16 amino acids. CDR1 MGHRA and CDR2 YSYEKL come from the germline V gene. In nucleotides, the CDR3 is TGCGCCAGCAGCCAAGAACCGGGGGGTGGCACAGATACGCAGTATTTT. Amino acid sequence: CASSQEPGGGTDTQYF.